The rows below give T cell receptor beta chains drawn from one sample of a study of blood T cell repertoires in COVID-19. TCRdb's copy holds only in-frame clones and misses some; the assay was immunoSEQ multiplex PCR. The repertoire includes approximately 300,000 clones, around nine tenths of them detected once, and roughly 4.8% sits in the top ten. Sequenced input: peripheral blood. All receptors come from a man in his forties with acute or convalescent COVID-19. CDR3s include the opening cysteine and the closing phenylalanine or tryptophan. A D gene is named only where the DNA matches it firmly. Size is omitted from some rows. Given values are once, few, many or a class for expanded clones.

TGTGCCACCAGCAGAGATTTGGGACAGAGCTACGAGCAGTACTTC	CATSRDLGQSYEQYF	TRBV15	TRBD1	.	TRBJ2-7
TGTGCCACCGGGCCCTCCGAGACAAGAGCCGGTAATGAGCAGTTCTTC	CATGPSETRAGNEQFF	TRBV24-1	.	.	TRBJ2-1
TGTGCCAGCAGTTACCGGGACAGCACCCATGGGGGAGAAAAACTGTTTTTT	CASSYRDSTHGGEKLFF	TRBV28	TRBD1	once	TRBJ1-4
TGCGCCAGCAGAATTGGAACAGGCGATGGCTACACCTTC	CASRIGTGDGYTF	TRBV5-1	.	.	TRBJ1-2
TGTGCCACCAGTGATCCGACTGCGGGGGCTCCAAGCTCCTACAATGAGCAGTTCTTC	CATSDPTAGAPSSYNEQFF	TRBV24-1	.	.	TRBJ2-1
TGTGCCAGCAGTGCGGGGACTAGCGGCTTTTACGAGCAGTACTTC	CASSAGTSGFYEQYF	TRBV2	TRBD2	.	TRBJ2-7
TGTGCCAGCTCACCAAGGACTAGCGGACAATTCACAGATACGCAGTATTTT	CASSPRTSGQFTDTQYF	TRBV18	TRBD2	.	TRBJ2-3
TGCAGTGCTAGGGGGGACACGGAGTCCACCTTC	CSARGDTESTF	TRBV20-1	.	few	TRBJ1-2
TGTGCCAGTAGTCTCCTCCGGGACAGCTCTCAGCCCCAGCATTTT	CASSLLRDSSQPQHF	TRBV19	TRBD1	few	TRBJ1-5
TGTGCCAGTAGTATAAGGGGGACAGTAAACACCGGGGAGCTGTTTTTT	CASSIRGTVNTGELFF	TRBV19	TRBD1	.	TRBJ2-2
TGTGCCACCAGCAGAGAGGGCTGGGGGGAAACCGGGGAGCTGTTTTTT	CATSREGWGETGELFF	TRBV15	.	.	TRBJ2-2
TGCGCCAGCAGCCAAGATCTAGGGACATGGTACGAGTACTTC	CASSQDLGTWYEYF	TRBV4-1	.	.	TRBJ2-7
TGCGCCAGCAGCCCGGACTCGGTGGAGGGTCAGCCCCAGCATTTT	CASSPDSVEGQPQHF	TRBV5-1	.	.	TRBJ1-5
TGTGCCAGCAGCCAGGACAGCCAAAGCACAGATACGCAGTATTTT	CASSQDSQSTDTQYF	TRBV3-1/TRBV3-2	.	.	TRBJ2-3
TGTGCCAGCAGCCCCTGGACAGAGACCGGGGAGCTGTTTTTT	CASSPWTETGELFF	TRBV9	.	once	TRBJ2-2